A selection of T cell receptor beta chains follows, all from one sample in a study of blood T cell repertoires in COVID-19. The assay was immunoSEQ multiplex PCR, and TCRdb's table has in-frame clones only and misses some. The repertoire consists of approximately 200,000 clones, with roughly 90% occurring once and the leading ten covering 2% to 2.5%. The material sequenced was peripheral blood. These receptors all come from a woman aged 45-59 years with acute or convalescent COVID-19. Each CDR3 is given with its conserved first and last residue. A D gene is named only where the DNA matches it firmly. Clone size is stated in some rows and not others, as once, few, many or a class when expanded.

d_gene: NA
v_gene: TRBV9
j_gene: TRBJ1-3
abundance: NA
CDR3aa: CASSVGQRSGNTIYF
CDR3nt: TGTGCCAGCAGCGTCGGACAACGCTCTGGAAACACCATATATTTT

d_gene: NA
v_gene: TRBV30
j_gene: TRBJ1-1
abundance: NA
CDR3aa: CAWSGGYEAFF
CDR3nt: TGTGCCTGGAGTGGGGGCTACGAAGCTTTCTTT

d_gene: NA
v_gene: TRBV4-3
j_gene: TRBJ1-4
abundance: NA
CDR3aa: CASSQDGGVPTNEKLFF
CDR3nt: TGCGCCAGCAGCCAAGATGGGGGGGTCCCAACTAATGAAAAACTGTTTTTT

d_gene: TRBD1
v_gene: TRBV7-3
j_gene: TRBJ2-2
abundance: NA
CDR3aa: CASSLQGRLNTGELFF
CDR3nt: TGTGCCAGTAGCTTACAGGGGAGACTGAACACCGGGGAGCTGTTTTTT

d_gene: NA
v_gene: TRBV3-1/TRBV3-2
j_gene: TRBJ1-3
abundance: NA
CDR3aa: CASSPNTIYF
CDR3nt: TGTGCCAGCAGTCCTAACACCATATATTTT

d_gene: TRBD1
v_gene: TRBV14
j_gene: TRBJ1-4
abundance: NA
CDR3aa: CASSAWTGFGAEKLFF
CDR3nt: TGTGCCAGCAGCGCGTGGACAGGGTTTGGTGCTGAAAAACTGTTTTTT

d_gene: NA
v_gene: TRBV5-1
j_gene: TRBJ2-3
abundance: once
CDR3aa: CASSVLRGTDTQYF
CDR3nt: TGCGCCAGCAGCGTTCTAAGGGGAACAGATACGCAGTATTTT

d_gene: NA
v_gene: TRBV7-3
j_gene: TRBJ2-3
abundance: NA
CDR3aa: CASSFGVDTQYF
CDR3nt: TGTGCCAGCAGCTTCGGAGTCGATACGCAGTATTTT

d_gene: TRBD1
v_gene: TRBV6-2/TRBV6-3
j_gene: TRBJ1-1
abundance: NA
CDR3aa: CASRPTGGTEAFF
CDR3nt: TGTGCCAGCAGACCTACAGGGGGAACTGAAGCTTTCTTT

d_gene: TRBD2
v_gene: TRBV7-8
j_gene: TRBJ2-1
abundance: NA
CDR3aa: CASSLVPSGGARGEQFF
CDR3nt: TGTGCCAGCAGCTTAGTTCCTAGCGGGGGGGCTAGAGGAGAGCAGTTCTTC

d_gene: NA
v_gene: TRBV16
j_gene: TRBJ2-7
abundance: NA
CDR3aa: CASSQVNSYEQYF
CDR3nt: TGTGCCAGCAGCCAAGTTAACAGCTACGAGCAGTACTTC

d_gene: NA
v_gene: TRBV25-1
j_gene: TRBJ1-2
abundance: NA
CDR3aa: CASSPRGWRVANYGYTF
CDR3nt: TGTGCCAGCAGCCCAAGGGGTTGGCGAGTAGCTAACTATGGCTACACCTTC

d_gene: NA
v_gene: TRBV7-9
j_gene: TRBJ1-1
abundance: once
CDR3aa: CASSFTGGGTEAFF
CDR3nt: TGTGCCAGCAGCTTTACCGGGGGTGGCACTGAAGCTTTCTTT

d_gene: NA
v_gene: TRBV27
j_gene: TRBJ2-3
abundance: NA
CDR3aa: CASSFWGVGTDTQYF
CDR3nt: TGTGCCAGCAGTTTCTGGGGGGTCGGCACAGATACGCAGTATTTT

d_gene: NA
v_gene: TRBV28
j_gene: TRBJ1-5
abundance: once
CDR3aa: CASSLEAGGNQPQHF
CDR3nt: TGTGCCAGCAGTTTGGAGGCAGGCGGCAATCAGCCCCAGCATTTT

d_gene: TRBD2
v_gene: TRBV7-6
j_gene: TRBJ2-1
abundance: NA
CDR3aa: CASSKGRGSFYNEQFF
CDR3nt: TGTGCCAGCAGCAAGGGGCGGGGGTCCTTCTACAATGAGCAGTTCTTC

d_gene: TRBD2
v_gene: TRBV10-3
j_gene: TRBJ2-2
abundance: NA
CDR3aa: CAISPGGSHTGELFF
CDR3nt: TGTGCCATCAGCCCCGGGGGGTCCCACACCGGGGAGCTGTTTTTT

d_gene: NA
v_gene: TRBV5-5
j_gene: TRBJ1-1
abundance: NA
CDR3aa: CASSLGGGVNTEAFF
CDR3nt: TGTGCCAGCAGCTTGGGAGGGGGGGTGAACACTGAAGCTTTCTTT

d_gene: TRBD2
v_gene: TRBV19
j_gene: TRBJ2-5
abundance: NA
CDR3aa: CASSVGTSGTETQYF
CDR3nt: TGTGCCAGTAGTGTCGGGACTAGCGGGACGGAGACCCAGTACTTC

d_gene: NA
v_gene: TRBV30
j_gene: TRBJ1-6
abundance: NA
CDR3aa: CAWSVRRLTDSPLHF
CDR3nt: TGTGCCTGGAGTGTACGTCGACTGACAGATTCACCCCTCCACTTT

d_gene: TRBD2
v_gene: TRBV5-1
j_gene: TRBJ2-5
abundance: NA
CDR3aa: CASSLGGAGLIQETQYF
CDR3nt: TGCGCCAGCAGCTTGGGTGGAGCGGGGTTAATCCAAGAGACCCAGTACTTC

d_gene: TRBD2
v_gene: TRBV30
j_gene: TRBJ2-1
abundance: NA
CDR3aa: CAWGLAQYNEQFF
CDR3nt: TGTGCCTGGGGACTAGCGCAATACAATGAGCAGTTCTTC

d_gene: NA
v_gene: TRBV10-3
j_gene: TRBJ2-3
abundance: NA
CDR3aa: CAISGRSTDTQYF
CDR3nt: TGTGCCATCAGTGGGAGGAGCACAGATACGCAGTATTTT

d_gene: NA
v_gene: TRBV19
j_gene: TRBJ2-2
abundance: once
CDR3aa: CASSQTGEAGELFF
CDR3nt: TGTGCCAGTAGTCAAACAGGGGAGGCCGGGGAGCTGTTTTTT

d_gene: NA
v_gene: TRBV14
j_gene: TRBJ2-5
abundance: NA
CDR3aa: CASGRGLRETQYF
CDR3nt: TGTGCCAGCGGTAGGGGACTTCGGGAGACCCAGTACTTC

d_gene: TRBD1
v_gene: TRBV7-6
j_gene: TRBJ2-2
abundance: NA
CDR3aa: CASSPQTGEITGELFF
CDR3nt: TGTGCCAGCAGCCCCCAGACAGGGGAGATCACCGGGGAGCTGTTTTTT

d_gene: NA
v_gene: TRBV24-1
j_gene: TRBJ1-5
abundance: NA
CDR3aa: CATSAQGWDSNQPQHF
CDR3nt: TGTGCCACCAGTGCCCAGGGTTGGGATAGCAATCAGCCCCAGCATTTT

d_gene: TRBD1
v_gene: TRBV6-6
j_gene: TRBJ1-2
abundance: NA
CDR3aa: CASSPTTGVRRLTLGYTF
CDR3nt: TGTGCCAGCAGTCCCACCACAGGGGTTCGGAGGCTAACCCTGGGCTACACCTTC

d_gene: NA
v_gene: TRBV6-2/TRBV6-3
j_gene: TRBJ2-2
abundance: NA
CDR3aa: CASSSLGGELFF
CDR3nt: TGTGCCAGCAGTTCCCTCGGCGGGGAGCTGTTTTTT

d_gene: NA
v_gene: TRBV5-1
j_gene: TRBJ2-5
abundance: NA
CDR3aa: CASRGLETQYF
CDR3nt: TGCGCCAGCAGGGGGCTGGAGACCCAGTACTTC

d_gene: NA
v_gene: TRBV24-1
j_gene: TRBJ2-1
abundance: NA
CDR3aa: CATSALGGKGNEQFF
CDR3nt: TGTGCCACCAGTGCTCTAGGAGGGAAAGGGAATGAGCAGTTCTTC

d_gene: TRBD2
v_gene: TRBV9
j_gene: TRBJ2-5
abundance: NA
CDR3aa: CASSSSGGGQETQYF
CDR3nt: TGTGCCAGCAGCAGTTCGGGCGGGGGTCAAGAGACCCAGTACTTC

d_gene: NA
v_gene: TRBV4-3
j_gene: TRBJ2-7
abundance: NA
CDR3aa: CASSQDSRPVYEQYF
CDR3nt: TGCGCCAGCAGCCAAGATTCCAGGCCCGTCTACGAGCAGTACTTC

d_gene: TRBD1
v_gene: TRBV4-1
j_gene: TRBJ1-5
abundance: NA
CDR3aa: CASSPDRDDNQPQHF
CDR3nt: TGCGCCAGCAGCCCGGACAGGGACGACAATCAGCCCCAGCATTTT

d_gene: TRBD1
v_gene: TRBV19
j_gene: TRBJ1-3
abundance: NA
CDR3aa: CASTGQGSNSGNTIYF
CDR3nt: TGTGCCAGTACCGGACAGGGTTCGAACTCTGGAAACACCATATATTTT

d_gene: TRBD2
v_gene: TRBV7-9
j_gene: TRBJ2-3
abundance: NA
CDR3aa: CASSLGLAGGTDTQYF
CDR3nt: TGTGCCAGCAGCCTCGGACTAGCGGGGGGCACAGATACGCAGTATTTT

d_gene: NA
v_gene: TRBV19
j_gene: TRBJ2-7
abundance: NA
CDR3aa: CASSIEVTGPSSYEQYF
CDR3nt: TGTGCCAGTAGTATTGAAGTTACAGGACCCAGCTCCTACGAGCAGTACTTC

d_gene: NA
v_gene: TRBV12-5
j_gene: TRBJ1-1
abundance: once
CDR3aa: CASGFPGTEAFF
CDR3nt: TGTGCTAGTGGTTTCCCGGGTACTGAAGCTTTCTTT

d_gene: NA
v_gene: TRBV7-2
j_gene: TRBJ1-2
abundance: NA
CDR3aa: CASSLPDMKDYGYTF
CDR3nt: TGTGCCAGCAGCTTGCCGGACATGAAGGACTATGGCTACACCTTC

d_gene: NA
v_gene: TRBV19
j_gene: TRBJ1-1
abundance: NA
CDR3aa: CASSTIASVMNTEAFF
CDR3nt: TGTGCCAGTAGTACTATAGCTTCGGTGATGAACACTGAAGCTTTCTTT

d_gene: NA
v_gene: TRBV11-3
j_gene: TRBJ1-4
abundance: NA
CDR3aa: CASSLGRAATNEKLFF
CDR3nt: TGTGCCAGCAGCTTAGGTCGCGCCGCAACTAATGAAAAACTGTTTTTT

d_gene: NA
v_gene: TRBV29-1
j_gene: TRBJ2-1
abundance: once
CDR3aa: CSVGRGDEQFF
CDR3nt: TGCAGCGTTGGCCGCGGGGATGAGCAGTTCTTC

d_gene: NA
v_gene: TRBV7-2
j_gene: TRBJ2-5
abundance: NA
CDR3aa: CASSLTWQETQYF
CDR3nt: TGTGCCAGCAGCTTAACTTGGCAAGAGACCCAGTACTTC